The T cell receptor beta chain under discussion was sequenced for a study of cytomegalovirus exposure and HLA in healthy donors. Study summary: Among around 170 million T cells, an earlier analysis found 120 million or so unique TCR beta sequences.

A multiplex PCR was run with 60 Vbeta primers and 13 Jbeta primers. Data came from immunoSEQ multiplex PCR; TCRdb stores just in-frame clones and leaves some out. The sample holds 100,000 to 150,000 clones, about 81% seen once. Whole-study results and caveats: It emerged from a later analysis that several of the most significant clusters appeared to be linked to common viral pathogens.

This CDR3 has 16 residues. Germline V gives CDR1 LNHDA, CDR2 SQIVND (reference sequence). After removal of 3 bases from V and 2 bases from J, the junction contained 8 bases not matched to a gene. Details on this clone: Its antigen is undetermined.

The sequence was collected from a woman in her thirties in good health and CMV-seronegative. The rearrangement joins TRBV19 to TRBJ2-7; TRBD2 agrees at 9 bases. Sequenced material: PBMCs. Here the CDR3 reads CASSMSGRPLTYEQYF. The CDR3, as DNA: TGTGCCAGTAGTATGAGCGGGAGGCCGTTAACCTACGAGCAGTACTTC.